This T cell receptor beta chain was obtained from a study of identical twins. General study points: Findings depended on cross-sectional statistics rather than tracking the same donors. There were fewer insertions in abundant cord blood beta clonotypes, but memory repertoires showed no such pattern.

This clonotype has a count of ten or more. Its specificity is not known. Unmatched junction bases numbered 10, after V lost 3 bases and J lost 4 bases. The CDR3 is 16 residues long. CDR1 KGHDR and CDR2 SFDVKD come from the germline V gene. A universal primer site came from template switching; cDNA carried unique molecular identifiers. MiXCR, run by TCRdb on the 5' RACE reads, gives a single entry per CDR3 protein. The data hold around 100,000 distinct CDR3 sequences, with 5.9% observed a single time. The sequence was obtained from a woman aged 45-59 years in good health. This rearrangement joins TRBV24-1 to TRBJ2-5, with 7 nucleotides matching TRBD2. Sequencing used memory T cells sorted from blood. In DNA, the CDR3 is TGTGCCACCAGTGATACGCGGGGGAGGTCGGGAGAGACCCAGTACTTC. Its translation is CATSDTRGRSGETQYF.